This record covers a single TCR beta chain. Its matching antigen is unknown. It was RNA transcripts that yielded the amplified TCR beta CDR3 regions. HTBI primers were the set used in a first-round RT-PCR of the TCR CDR3. MiXCR, applied by TCRdb to the multiplex PCR reads, yields one record per CDR3 protein. The sample has 600,000 to 900,000 distinct CDR3 sequences, about 15% seen once. The data stem from a study of T cells in Graves' hyperthyroidism and ophthalmopathy. Patients aged 18 to 65 with hyperthyroidism were newly diagnosed, with duration under 2 months. An approximately 10 ml volume of fresh peripheral blood provided the PBMCs. The CDR3 length is 12 residues. Trimming removed 4 bases from V and 4 bases from J, with 4 bases in between. CDR1 is KGHDR and CDR2 is SFDVKD in the germline V gene. Points from the study as a whole: Ophthalmopathy was told apart from stable hyperthyroidism by a 13 V-J model.

V usage is TRBV24-1 and J usage is TRBJ2-1; D unclear. Sequencing was done on a sample of blood. The sequence was collected from a man between 18 and 29 years old with Graves' hyperthyroidism. The CDR3 loop reads CATSEGYNEQFF. DNA of the CDR3: TGTGCCACCAGTGAAGGGTACAATGAGCAGTTCTTC.